The clone carrying this T cell receptor beta chain occurred a few times. The germline CDR1 and CDR2 sequences are LGHDT and YNNKEL (reference sequence). The CDR3 is 14 amino acids. The V end was cut by 5 bases, the J end by 9 bases, with 17 bases between. This entry comes from a study of T-cell reconstitution after alpha-beta-depleted transplantation in children. Preparation of the TCRbeta library was carried out with unique molecular identifiers. TCRdb reanalysed the PCR reads using MiXCR and keeps one entry per CDR3 protein. Of some 200,000 distinct CDR3 sequences in the sample, about 7% were seen once.

Sequenced material: PBMCs, taken before TCRalphabeta/CD19-depleted stem cell transplant. This chain uses TRBV3-1 with TRBJ2-1, with a weak D call TRBD1 (7 bases). The receptor was derived from a boy aged 2-9 years with acute lymphoblastic leukemia, due to receive a stem cell transplant. CDR3 in amino acids: CASSLEGGGGEQFF. The CDR3 nucleotides read TGTGCCAGCAGCTTAGAAGGAGGGGGCGGTGAGCAGTTCTTC.